This entry describes one TCR beta chain. Its target is unknown. Germline V gene sequence: CDR1 MNHNS, CDR2 SASEGT. Trimming cost V 7 bases and J 5 bases; bases outside gene matches: 3. The CDR3 is made up of 14 amino acids. This entry belongs to a study of cytomegalovirus exposure and HLA in healthy donors. Regarding the study as a whole: Researchers reported in a later analysis that a missense DCLRE1C variant was tied to TCR beta V- and J-gene trimming. High specificity and sensitivity for cytomegalovirus status were reported for the classifier. Sequencing depth roughly uniform across donors was assumed in presence/absence analyses.

PCR involved 60 Vbeta and 13 Jbeta primers. Here immunoSEQ multiplex PCR was the method, and the copy in TCRdb shows in-frame clones only, minus some. This sample yields hundreds of thousands of clones, of which about 80% are seen a single time; more than 0.5% belongs to the top ten. The specimen was PBMCs. The chain recombines TRBV6-1 with TRBJ1-6; 9 bases agree with TRBD1. The TCR was taken from a woman between 40 and 50 years old in good health and CMV-seronegative. CDR3 region: CASIWTGDNSPLHF. CDR3 DNA: TGTGCCAGCATATGGACAGGGGATAATTCACCCCTCCACTTT.